This TCR beta chain was profiled in a study of HIV-infected patients and healthy controls. Alpha and beta constant-region primers primed reverse transcription of approximately 0.55 ug RNA. Using multiplexing indices, alpha and beta chain libraries were generated apart by chain-specific third strand synthesis. MiXCR, applied by TCRdb to the 5' RACE reads, yields one record per CDR3 protein. The top ten clones hold approximately 12% of a sample with approximately 9,000 distinct CDR3 sequences, almost 8.5% of them seen once. After removal of 4 bases from V and 3 bases from J, the junction contained 5 bases not matched to a gene. CDR3 length equals 13 residues. Germline V gives CDR1 DFQATT, CDR2 SNEGSKA (reference sequence). This clonotype was observed a handful of times. Roughly three months, about 14 weeks, into antiretroviral therapy, follow-up blood was collected. The repertoire came from unfractionated whole blood and reflected all unsorted peripheral T cells. People with immunomodulatory therapy, recent vaccination or treatment interruptions were not enrolled.

The origin of this receptor is an adult with HIV infection. This chain uses TRBV20-1 with TRBJ1-1, with 7 bases that match TRBD1. Sample: blood, taken during antiretroviral therapy. This chain's CDR3 is CSAKVRGHTEAFF. As DNA, the CDR3 is TGCAGTGCTAAAGTAAGGGGGCACACTGAAGCTTTCTTT.